The sequence of this T cell receptor (beta chain) was determined in a study of long-term antiretroviral therapy in people with HIV. About the research overall: The 2015 immediate-ART recommendation was preceded by the earliest samples by about a decade. Study-wide findings and caveats: Spans of CDR3 length were tighter for HIV repertoires than for controls. Clones that had undergone expansion before ART prevailed in the repertoire throughout all time points.

Trimming shortened V by 0 bases and J by 2 bases, and 15 bases separated the two germline ends. Germline V gene data show CDR1 as SGHTA and CDR2 as FQGTGA. The length of the CDR3 is 17 residues. On this clone: As yet, its antigen is unknown.

The libraries were made with immunoSEQ v3.0 at survey level. Assay: immunoSEQ multiplex PCR; the TCRdb copy retains only in-frame clones and omits some. There are about 22,000 clones in the sample; approximately 80% occur only once, and 18% lies in the top ten. The sequence came from a middle-aged man with HIV. The sequences come from unsorted PBMCs, collected 0.5 years before starting antiretroviral therapy. The chain is built from TRBV7-3 and TRBJ2-3; D may be TRBD1 (5 bases). Here the CDR3 reads CASSLTVAGAHTDTQYF. DNA of the CDR3: TGTGCCAGCAGCTTAACTGTAGCTGGGGCCCACACAGATACGCAGTATTTT.